This T cell receptor beta chain was identified in a study of human T cells and chemical hapten exposure. Across the study: Scalp application of diphenylcyclopropenone was performed weekly in patients across the entire approximately 24-week study.

As for time point: pre-sensitization, week 0. Treatment meaning: therapeutic diphenylcyclopropenone sensitization with weekly scalp DPC. RNA extraction used unfractionated whole blood as the source of total RNA. Every donor had alopecia and was 18 to 70 years old; all were suitable for DPC. The library attached unique molecular identifiers to individual cDNA molecules. TCRdb ran MiXCR on the RACE reads and lists one entry per CDR3 protein. The table lists about 50,000 distinct CDR3 sequences, around a tenth of them singletons, with about 9.6% in the top ten. Germline loops: CDR1 LGHNA, CDR2 YNFKEQ. The CDR3 has 15 residues. Trimming cost V 6 bases and J 2 bases; bases outside gene matches: 4.

This sequence joins TRBV4-2 and TRBJ2-3, with TRBD2 identical over 11 bases. Sequencing used whole blood, obtained in connection with sensitization to the hapten diphenylcyclopropenone (DPC). This clonotype was obtained from a woman younger than 45 with alopecia areata. Some clones in this sample may be carry-over from other donors' samples. The CDR3, as DNA: TGTGCCAGCAGACCGGGACTAGCGGACACAGATACGCAGTATTTT. Translated: CASRPGLADTDTQYF.